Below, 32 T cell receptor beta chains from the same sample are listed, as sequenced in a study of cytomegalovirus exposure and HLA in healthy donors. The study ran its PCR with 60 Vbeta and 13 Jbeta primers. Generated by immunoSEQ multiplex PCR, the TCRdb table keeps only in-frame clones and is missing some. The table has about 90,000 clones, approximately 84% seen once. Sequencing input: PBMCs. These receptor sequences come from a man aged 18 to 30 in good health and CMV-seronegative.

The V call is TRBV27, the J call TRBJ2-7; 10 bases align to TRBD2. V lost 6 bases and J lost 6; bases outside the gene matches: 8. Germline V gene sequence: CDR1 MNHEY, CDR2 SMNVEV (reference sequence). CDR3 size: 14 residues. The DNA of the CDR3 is TGTGCCAGCAGGGAGAGCGGGAGGGCTTCCGAGCAGTACTTC. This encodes CASRESGRASEQYF.

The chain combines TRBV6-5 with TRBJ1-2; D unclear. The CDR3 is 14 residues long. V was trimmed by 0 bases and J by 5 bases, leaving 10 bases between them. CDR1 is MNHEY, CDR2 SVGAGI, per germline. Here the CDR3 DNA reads TGTGCCAGCAGTTACTCGGAGATCGATTATGGCTACACCTTC. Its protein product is CASSYSEIDYGYTF.

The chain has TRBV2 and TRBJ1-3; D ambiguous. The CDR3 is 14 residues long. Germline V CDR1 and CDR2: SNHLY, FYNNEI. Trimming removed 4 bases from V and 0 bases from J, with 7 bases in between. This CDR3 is CASSAQSSGNTIYF. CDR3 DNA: TGTGCCAGCAGTGCACAGAGCTCTGGAAACACCATATATTTT.

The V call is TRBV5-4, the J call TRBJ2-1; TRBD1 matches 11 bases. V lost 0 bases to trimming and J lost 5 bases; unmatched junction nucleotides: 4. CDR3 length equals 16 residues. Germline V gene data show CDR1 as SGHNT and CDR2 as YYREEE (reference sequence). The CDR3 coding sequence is TGTGCCAGCAGCTTGGTTATGGGACAGGGGGACAATGAGCAGTTCTTC. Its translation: CASSLVMGQGDNEQFF.

In DNA, the CDR3 is TGTGCCAGCAGCTTGGGGATATTCGGCGGCAACACCATATATTTT. As protein: CASSLGIFGGNTIYF. This chain joins TRBV5-6 and TRBJ1-3; D is uncertain. From germline, CDR1 is SGHDT and CDR2 YYEEEE. Trimming took off 0 bases at V and 7 bases at J, with 14 bases between the two ends. CDR3 length equals 15 residues.

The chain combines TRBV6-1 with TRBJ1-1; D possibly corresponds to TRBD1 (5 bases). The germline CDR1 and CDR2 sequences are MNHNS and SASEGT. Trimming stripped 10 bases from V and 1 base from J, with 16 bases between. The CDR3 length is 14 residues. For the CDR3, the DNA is TGTGCCATTCTAGGGCGGGGGACGAACACTGAAGCTTTCTTT. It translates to CAILGRGTNTEAFF.

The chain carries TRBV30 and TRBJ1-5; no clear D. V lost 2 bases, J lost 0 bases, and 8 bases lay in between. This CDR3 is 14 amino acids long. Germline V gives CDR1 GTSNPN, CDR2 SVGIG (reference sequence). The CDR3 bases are TGTGCCTGGAGTTCTCAGAATAGCAATCAGCCCCAGCATTTT. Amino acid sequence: CAWSSQNSNQPQHF.

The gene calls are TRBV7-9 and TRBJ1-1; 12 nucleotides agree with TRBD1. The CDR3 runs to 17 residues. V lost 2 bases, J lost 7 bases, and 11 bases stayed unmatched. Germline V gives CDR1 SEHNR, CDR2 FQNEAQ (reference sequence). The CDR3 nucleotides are TGTGCCAGCAGCTTAAGGGGGGCCCGGGACAGGGGGCGTGAAGCTTTCTTT. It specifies CASSLRGARDRGREAFF.

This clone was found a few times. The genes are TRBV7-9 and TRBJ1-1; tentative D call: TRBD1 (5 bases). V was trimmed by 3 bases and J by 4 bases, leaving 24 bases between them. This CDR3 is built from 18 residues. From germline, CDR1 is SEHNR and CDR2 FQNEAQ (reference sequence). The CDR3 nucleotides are TGTGCCAGCAGCTTTCATCCCGGGACTCTAACTAGAGGCACTGAAGCTTTCTTT. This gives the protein CASSFHPGTLTRGTEAFF.

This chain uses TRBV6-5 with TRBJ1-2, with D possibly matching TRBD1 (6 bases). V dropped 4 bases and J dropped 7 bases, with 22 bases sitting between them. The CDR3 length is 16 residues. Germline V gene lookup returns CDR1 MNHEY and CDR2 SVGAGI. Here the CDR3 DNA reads TGTGCCAGCAGTTCGCTTCAACACAGGGTCGTTGGTGGCTACACCTTC. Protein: CASSSLQHRVVGGYTF.

The CDR3 bases are TGTGCCAGCAGTCCCACAGGGGGCCCTATAGGTGTAAAACTGTTTTTT. As protein: CASSPTGGPIGVKLFF. This rearrangement joins TRBV28 to TRBJ1-4; 9 positions agree with TRBD1. Unmatched junction bases numbered 14, after V lost 5 bases and J lost 10 bases. Germline CDR1 reads MDHEN; CDR2 reads SYDVKM. The CDR3 loop spans 16 amino acids.

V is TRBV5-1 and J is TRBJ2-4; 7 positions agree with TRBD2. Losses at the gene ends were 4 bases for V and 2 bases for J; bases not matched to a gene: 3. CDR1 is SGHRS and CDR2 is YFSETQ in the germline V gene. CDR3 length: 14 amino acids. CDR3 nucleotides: TGCGCCAGCAGCCCGAGCGGGACCAAAAACATTCAGTACTTC. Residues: CASSPSGTKNIQYF. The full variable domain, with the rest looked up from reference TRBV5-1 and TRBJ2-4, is KAGVTQTPRYLIKTRGQQVTLSCSPISGHRSVSWYQQTPGQGLQFLFEYFSETQRNKGNFPGRFSGRQFSNSRSEMNVSTLELGDSALYLCASSPSGTKNIQYFGAGTRLSVL.

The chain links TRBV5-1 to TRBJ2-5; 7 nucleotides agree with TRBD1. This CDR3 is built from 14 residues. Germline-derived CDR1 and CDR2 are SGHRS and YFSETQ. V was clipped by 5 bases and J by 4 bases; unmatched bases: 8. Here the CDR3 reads CASSRDSPPETQYF. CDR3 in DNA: TGCGCCAGCAGTAGGGACAGCCCCCCAGAGACCCAGTACTTC. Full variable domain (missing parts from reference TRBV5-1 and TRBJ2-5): KAGVTQTPRYLIKTRGQQVTLSCSPISGHRSVSWYQQTPGQGLQFLFEYFSETQRNKGNFPGRFSGRQFSNSRSEMNVSTLELGDSALYLCASSRDSPPETQYFGPGTRLLVL.

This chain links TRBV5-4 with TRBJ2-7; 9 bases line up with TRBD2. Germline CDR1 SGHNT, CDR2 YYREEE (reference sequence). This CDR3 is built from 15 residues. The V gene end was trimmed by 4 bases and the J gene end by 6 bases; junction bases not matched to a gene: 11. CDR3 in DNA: TGTGCCAGCAGCATAGTTAGCGGGGGCCCCCCCGAGCAGTACTTC. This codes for CASSIVSGGPPEQYF. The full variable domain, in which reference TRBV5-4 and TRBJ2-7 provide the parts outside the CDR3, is ETGVTQSPTHLIKTRGQQVTLRCSSQSGHNTVSWYQQALGQGPQFIFQYYREEENGRGNFPPRFSGLQFPNYSSELNVNALELDDSALYLCASSIVSGGPPEQYFGPGTRLTVT.

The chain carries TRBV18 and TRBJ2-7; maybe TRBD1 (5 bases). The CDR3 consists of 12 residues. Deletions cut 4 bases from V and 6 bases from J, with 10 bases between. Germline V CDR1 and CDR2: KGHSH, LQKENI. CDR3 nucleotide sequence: TGTGCCAGCTCACGGCAGGGCCCCGAGCAGTACTTC. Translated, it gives CASSRQGPEQYF.

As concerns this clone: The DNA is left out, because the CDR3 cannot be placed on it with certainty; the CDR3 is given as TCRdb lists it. This CDR3 is CASSSSTGPYEQYF. The rearrangement uses TRBV6-5 and TRBJ2-5; TRBD1 is the table's D call and was not checked against the DNA. CDR1 is MNHEY, CDR2 SVGAGI, per germline. The CDR3 comprises 14 residues, both ends counted.

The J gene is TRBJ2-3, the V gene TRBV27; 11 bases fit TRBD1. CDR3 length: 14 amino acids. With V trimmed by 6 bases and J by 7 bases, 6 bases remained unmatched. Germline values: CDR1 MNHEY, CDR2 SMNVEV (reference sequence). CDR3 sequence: CASSGQGARNTQYF. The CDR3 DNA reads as TGTGCCAGCAGCGGACAGGGGGCGAGAAATACGCAGTATTTT.

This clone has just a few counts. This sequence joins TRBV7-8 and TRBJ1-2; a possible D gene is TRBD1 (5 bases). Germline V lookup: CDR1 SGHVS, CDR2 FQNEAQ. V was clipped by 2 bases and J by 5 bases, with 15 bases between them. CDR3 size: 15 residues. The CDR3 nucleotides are TGTGCCAGCAGCTTACGGTCGGGGGGAGGTTATGGCTACACCTTC. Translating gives CASSLRSGGGYGYTF. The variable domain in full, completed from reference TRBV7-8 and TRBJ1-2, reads GAGVSQSPRYKVAKRGQDVALRCDPISGHVSLFWYQQALGQGPEFLTYFQNEAQLDKSGLPSDRFFAERPEGSVSTLKIQRTQQEDSAVYLCASSLRSGGGYGYTFGSGTRLTVV.

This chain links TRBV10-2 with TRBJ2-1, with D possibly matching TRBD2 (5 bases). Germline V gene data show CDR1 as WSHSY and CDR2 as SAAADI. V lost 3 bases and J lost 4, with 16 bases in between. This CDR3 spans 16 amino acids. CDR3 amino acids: CASSDNSVYRYNEQFF. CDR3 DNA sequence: TGCGCCAGCAGTGATAATAGCGTATATCGATACAATGAGCAGTTCTTC.

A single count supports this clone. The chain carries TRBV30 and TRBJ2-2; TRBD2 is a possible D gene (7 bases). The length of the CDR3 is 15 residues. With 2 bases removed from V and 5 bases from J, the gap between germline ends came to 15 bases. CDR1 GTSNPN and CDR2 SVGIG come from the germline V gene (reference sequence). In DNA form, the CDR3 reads TGTGCCTGGAGTAGGGGGAGGGCCCGAACCGGGGAGCTGTTTTTT. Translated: CAWSRGRARTGELFF.

CDR3 in DNA: TGTGCCAGCTCAGAGGGGAACACTGAAGCTTTCTTT. Residues: CASSEGNTEAFF. The J gene is TRBJ1-1, the V gene TRBV18; D call uncertain. V lost 5 bases to trimming and J lost 1 base, with 5 bases between them. Looked up from germline, CDR1 is KGHSH and CDR2 is LQKENI. This CDR3 spans 12 amino acids.

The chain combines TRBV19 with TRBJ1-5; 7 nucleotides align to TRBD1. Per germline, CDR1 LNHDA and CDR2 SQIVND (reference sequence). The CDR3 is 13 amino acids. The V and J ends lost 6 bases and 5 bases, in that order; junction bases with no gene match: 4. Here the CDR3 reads CASRETGDQPQHF. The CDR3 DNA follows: TGTGCCAGTAGGGAAACAGGGGATCAGCCCCAGCATTTT.

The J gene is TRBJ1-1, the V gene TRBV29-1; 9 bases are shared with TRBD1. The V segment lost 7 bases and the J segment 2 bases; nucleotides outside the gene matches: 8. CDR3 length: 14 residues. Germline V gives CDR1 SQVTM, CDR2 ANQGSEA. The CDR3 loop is CSGRKTGGNTEAFF. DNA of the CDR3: TGCAGCGGTCGGAAGACAGGGGGAAACACTGAAGCTTTCTTT.

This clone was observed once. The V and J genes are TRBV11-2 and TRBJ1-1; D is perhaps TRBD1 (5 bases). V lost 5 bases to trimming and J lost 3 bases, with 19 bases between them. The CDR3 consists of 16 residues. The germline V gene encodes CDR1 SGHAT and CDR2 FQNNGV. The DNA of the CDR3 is TGTGCCAGCAGCCCGACAGAGAGGTTGCTCCACACTGAAGCTTTCTTT. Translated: CASSPTERLLHTEAFF.

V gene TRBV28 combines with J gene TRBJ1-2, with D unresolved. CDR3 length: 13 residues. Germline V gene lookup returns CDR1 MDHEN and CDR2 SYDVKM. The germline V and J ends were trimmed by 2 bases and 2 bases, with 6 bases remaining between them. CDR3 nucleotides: TGTGCCAGCAGTTTACGGGGAAACTATGGCTACACCTTC. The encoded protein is CASSLRGNYGYTF.

The chain's CDR3 is CASSSNIQGSEQYF. The CDR3 region has the DNA TGTGCCAGCAGCTCAAACATACAGGGATCCGAGCAGTACTTC. The V call is TRBV5-4, the J call TRBJ2-7; TRBD1 is a possible D gene (6 bases). Germline V gene sequence: CDR1 SGHNT, CDR2 YYREEE (reference sequence). The CDR3 totals 14 residues. The ends were cut back, 3 bases at V and 6 bases at J, with 16 bases in the middle.

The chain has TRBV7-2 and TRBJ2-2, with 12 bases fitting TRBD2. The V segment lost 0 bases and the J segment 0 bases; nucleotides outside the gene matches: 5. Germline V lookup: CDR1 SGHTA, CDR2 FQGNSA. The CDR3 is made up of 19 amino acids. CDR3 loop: CASSLARLAGGTNTGELFF. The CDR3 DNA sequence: TGTGCCAGCAGCTTAGCGCGCCTAGCGGGAGGGACGAACACCGGGGAGCTGTTTTTT.

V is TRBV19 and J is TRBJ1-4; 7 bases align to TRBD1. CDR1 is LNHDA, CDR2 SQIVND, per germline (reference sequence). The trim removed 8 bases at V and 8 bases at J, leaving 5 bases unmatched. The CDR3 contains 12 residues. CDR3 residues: CASRDRSEKLFF. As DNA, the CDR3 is TGTGCCAGTCGGGACAGATCGGAAAAACTGTTTTTT.

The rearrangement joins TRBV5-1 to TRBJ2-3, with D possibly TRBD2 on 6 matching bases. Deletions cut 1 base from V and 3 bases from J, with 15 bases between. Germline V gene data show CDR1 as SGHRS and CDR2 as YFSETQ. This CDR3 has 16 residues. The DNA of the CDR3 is TGCGCCAGCAGCTTGTACCAGGGAGGTGGGACAGATACGCAGTATTTT. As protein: CASSLYQGGGTDTQYF.

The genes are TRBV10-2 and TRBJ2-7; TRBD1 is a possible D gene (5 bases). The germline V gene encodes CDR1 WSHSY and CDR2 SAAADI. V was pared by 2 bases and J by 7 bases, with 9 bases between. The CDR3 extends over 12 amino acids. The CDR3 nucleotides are TGCGCCAGCAGTGAGGGTAGGGGTGAGCAGTACTTC. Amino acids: CASSEGRGEQYF.

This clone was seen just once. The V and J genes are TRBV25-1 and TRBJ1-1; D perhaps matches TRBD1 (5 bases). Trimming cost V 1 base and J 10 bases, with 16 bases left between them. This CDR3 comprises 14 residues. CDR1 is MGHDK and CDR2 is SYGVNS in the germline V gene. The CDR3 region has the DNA TGTGCCAGCAGTGAATCCCGGGGGGGGTGGAGAGCTTTCTTT. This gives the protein CASSESRGGWRAFF.

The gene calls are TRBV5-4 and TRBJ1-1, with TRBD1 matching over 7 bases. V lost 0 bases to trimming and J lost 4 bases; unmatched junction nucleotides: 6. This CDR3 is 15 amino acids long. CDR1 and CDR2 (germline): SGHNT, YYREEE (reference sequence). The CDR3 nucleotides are TGTGCCAGCAGCTTGGTGCTGACAGGGCCCACTGAAGCTTTCTTT. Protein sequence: CASSLVLTGPTEAFF.